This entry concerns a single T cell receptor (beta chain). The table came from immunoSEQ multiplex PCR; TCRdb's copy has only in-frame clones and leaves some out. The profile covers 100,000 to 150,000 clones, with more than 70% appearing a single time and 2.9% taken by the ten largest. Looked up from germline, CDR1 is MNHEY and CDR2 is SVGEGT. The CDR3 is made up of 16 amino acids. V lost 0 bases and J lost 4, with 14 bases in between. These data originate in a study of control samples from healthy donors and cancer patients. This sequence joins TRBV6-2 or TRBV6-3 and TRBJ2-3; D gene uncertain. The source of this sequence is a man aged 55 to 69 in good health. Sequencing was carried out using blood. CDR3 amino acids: CASSYSESSFPDTQYF. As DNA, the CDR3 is TGTGCCAGCAGTTACTCCGAGAGTTCATTCCCAGATACGCAGTATTTT.